The sequence of this TCR beta chain was determined in a study of T cells in Graves' hyperthyroidism and ophthalmopathy. Across 18 months, stable Graves' hyperthyroidism was marked by no progression to ophthalmopathy. Hyperthyroidism in the patients, aged 18 to 65, was newly diagnosed and under 2 months in duration. Patients with uncontrolled infections, other autoimmune diseases, pregnancy or lactation were excluded. Broader study findings: Blood samples included most of the expanded thyroid clonotypes exceeding 0.001.

This clonotype was seen a handful of times. Antigen: not known. V was cut by 3 bases and J by 4 bases, with 13 bases left in between. Germline CDR1 reads SGHTA; CDR2 reads FQGNSA. The CDR3 loop spans 14 amino acids. TCR beta CDR3 regions were amplified from RNA. Using the HTBI primer set, a first-round RT-PCR was run on the TCR CDR3. TCRdb passed the multiplex PCR reads through MiXCR, listing each CDR3 protein once. Of about 540,000 distinct CDR3 sequences listed, under 60% are singletons. The chain employs TRBV7-2 and TRBJ2-7; a possible D gene is TRBD2 (6 bases). This sequence originates from a woman younger than 35 with Graves' hyperthyroidism. Specimen: peripheral blood or thyroid tissue (not recorded which). CDR3 protein: CASSLGLEGYEQYF. DNA of the CDR3: TGTGCCAGCAGCTTGGGCCTGGAGGGATACGAGCAGTACTTC. Complete variable domain (other parts from reference TRBV7-2 and TRBJ2-7): GAGVSQSPSNKVTEKGKDVELRCDPISGHTALYWYRQSLGQGLEFLIYFQGNSAPDKSGLPSDRFSAERTGGSVSTLTIQRTQQEDSAVYLCASSLGLEGYEQYFGPGTRLTVT.